A selection of T cell receptor beta chains follows, all from one sample in a study of siplizumab effects on memory and regulatory T cells. The protocol was immunoSEQ multiplex PCR, while the TCRdb copy is restricted to in-frame clones and leaves out a portion. Found here are 60,000 or so clones, 93% of them singletons; the top ten hold roughly two fifths. The sample was CD8+ T cells sorted from blood. These receptors came from a human donor in good health. Each CDR3 is given with its conserved first and last residue. The D gene is left open where the match is weak. A row's size may be missing; if present it is once, few, many or a size class.

v_call	clone_size	j_call	d_call	cdr3_nt	cdr3_aa
TRBV7-9	NA	TRBJ2-7	NA	TGTGCCAGCAGCTTAGGGGACACGGGTGACGAGCAGTACTTC	CASSLGDTGDEQYF
TRBV27	NA	TRBJ1-2	NA	TGTGCCAGCAGAAGCCGGGAAGCTAACTATGGCTACACCTTC	CASRSREANYGYTF
TRBV4-1	once	TRBJ2-1	TRBD1	TGCGCCAGCAGCCTAGGACAGGGCAATGAGCAGTTCTTC	CASSLGQGNEQFF
TRBV7-3	NA	TRBJ2-1	NA	TGTGCCAGCAGCGACGGGGGCTATATCAATGAGCAGTTCTTC	CASSDGGYINEQFF
TRBV10-3	NA	TRBJ2-1	TRBD2	TGTGCCAGCAGACTAGCAGATTACAATGAGCAGTTCTTC	CASRLADYNEQFF
TRBV7-8	NA	TRBJ2-3	NA	TGTGCCAGCAGCTTAATTAGGACAGCTAGCACAGATACGCAGTATTTT	CASSLIRTASTDTQYF
TRBV27	NA	TRBJ1-1	NA	TGTGCCAGCAGTTTATTTAGAGGCACTGAAGCTTTCTTT	CASSLFRGTEAFF
TRBV7-2	NA	TRBJ2-7	TRBD2	TGTGCCAGCAGCTTAGATCTGACTAGCGGGAACTACGAGCAGTACTTC	CASSLDLTSGNYEQYF
TRBV19	NA	TRBJ2-7	NA	TGTGCCAGTAGTATGGTGGGGGCAGTGTCTTACGAGCAGTACTTC	CASSMVGAVSYEQYF
TRBV18	NA	TRBJ2-5	TRBD2	TGTGCCAGCTATAGCGGGAGGTACCAAGAGACCCAGTACTTC	CASYSGRYQETQYF
TRBV5-1	NA	TRBJ2-3	TRBD1	TGCGCCAGCAGGGACCGGGACAGTGGAGCAGATACGCAGTATTTT	CASRDRDSGADTQYF
TRBV7-2	NA	TRBJ2-7	TRBD2	TGTGCCAGCAGCCTCCTAGCGGAGTCCTACGAGCAGTACTTC	CASSLLAESYEQYF
TRBV5-6	NA	TRBJ2-1	TRBD1	TGTGCCAGCAGCTGGGCGACAGGGCTATCCAATGAGCAGTTCTTC	CASSWATGLSNEQFF
TRBV6-6	NA	TRBJ2-1	TRBD2	TGTGCCAGCAGTTACGAATTAGCGGGAGGGAATGAGCAGTTCTTC	CASSYELAGGNEQFF
TRBV19	NA	TRBJ2-1	NA	TGTGCCAGCATGCCTCCAGCGGGTCGGGAGCAGTTCTTC	CASMPPAGREQFF
TRBV7-6	NA	TRBJ2-3	NA	TGTGCCAGCAGCTTAGGGTCGGGTTGGGGCACAGATACGCAGTATTTT	CASSLGSGWGTDTQYF
TRBV15	NA	TRBJ2-7	NA	TGTGCCACCAGCATCGTTTCGGGGGGCGACGAGCAGTACTTC	CATSIVSGGDEQYF
TRBV28	NA	TRBJ2-3	NA	TGTGCCAGCAGGTCCCAGGGAACAGATACGCAGTATTTT	CASRSQGTDTQYF
TRBV2	NA	TRBJ2-7	NA	TGTGCCAGCAGTGCCGGGCGTACCTACGAGCAGTACTTC	CASSAGRTYEQYF
TRBV4-2	NA	TRBJ1-1	NA	TGTGCCAGCAGCCAAATCGACTGGAACACTGAAGCTTTCTTT	CASSQIDWNTEAFF
TRBV5-1	NA	TRBJ2-7	NA	TGCGCCAGCAGCTTGGAAGGGGTCCGCGAGCAGTACTTC	CASSLEGVREQYF
TRBV5-5	NA	TRBJ1-4	TRBD1	TGTGCCAGCAGCGTGGGACAGGGCTGGGAAAAACTGTTTTTT	CASSVGQGWEKLFF
TRBV29-1	NA	TRBJ2-7	TRBD2	TGCAGCGTTGGGGAGGGAGGGAGTAGCAACGAGCAGTACTTC	CSVGEGGSSNEQYF
TRBV18	NA	TRBJ2-7	TRBD2	TGTGCCAGCTCACCCGAAAGATGGCTAGCGGGACCTAACCCCTCCTACGAGCAGTACTTC	CASSPERWLAGPNPSYEQYF
TRBV27	NA	TRBJ1-1	NA	TGTGCCAGCAGTTTATCGTTGGGGGGAAACACTGAAGCTTTCTTT	CASSLSLGGNTEAFF
TRBV14	NA	TRBJ1-1	NA	TGTGCCAGCAGCCCTGCAATGGGGACTGAAGCTTTCTTT	CASSPAMGTEAFF
TRBV4-2	NA	TRBJ2-1	NA	TGTGCCAGCAGCCAAGGGCCCTATGAGCAGTTCTTC	CASSQGPYEQFF
TRBV7-6	NA	TRBJ1-3	TRBD1	TGTGCCAGCAGCCCCCGGACAGGGGTGAGAAACACCATATATTTT	CASSPRTGVRNTIYF
TRBV2	NA	TRBJ2-2	NA	TGTGCCAGCAGATGGACTCAGAACACCGGGGAGCTGTTTTTT	CASRWTQNTGELFF
TRBV5-6	NA	TRBJ2-2	NA	TGTGCCAGCAGCGTAAAGGGAGTCCCCCCCGGGGAGCTGTTTTTT	CASSVKGVPPGELFF
TRBV27	NA	TRBJ2-3	NA	TGTGCCAGCAGTTTCTTCCTGAGTGTCGCAGATACGCAGTATTTT	CASSFFLSVADTQYF
TRBV7-6	once	TRBJ2-1	NA	TGTGCCAGCAGTTTGGACATTTTTGGGAATGAGCAGTTCTTC	CASSLDIFGNEQFF
TRBV9	NA	TRBJ2-2	NA	TGTGCCAGCAGCGGACCCCCGACCGGGGAGCTGTTTTTT	CASSGPPTGELFF
TRBV27	NA	TRBJ1-5	NA	TGTGCCAGCAGTTTTGGAGGGTATAGCAATCAGCCCCAGCATTTT	CASSFGGYSNQPQHF
TRBV7-2	NA	TRBJ2-7	NA	TGTGCCAGCAGCTTAGTGACAGGACACGAGCAGTACTTC	CASSLVTGHEQYF
TRBV7-9	NA	TRBJ1-1	NA	TGTGCCAGCAGCTTATTTCCGGACAGCGTGAACACTGAAGCTTTCTTT	CASSLFPDSVNTEAFF
TRBV19	NA	TRBJ2-2	TRBD1	TGTGCCAGTAGTATAGTATGGACAGGGGTGTCTGCCGGGGAGCTGTTTTTT	CASSIVWTGVSAGELFF
TRBV28	NA	TRBJ2-5	TRBD2	TGTGCCAGCAGGGGACTAGCGGTCCGGGAGACCCAGTACTTC	CASRGLAVRETQYF
TRBV27	NA	TRBJ2-3	TRBD2	TGTGCCAGCAGTTTATCGTTACTAGCGGGAACCACAGATACGCAGTATTTT	CASSLSLLAGTTDTQYF
TRBV5-6	NA	TRBJ1-5	NA	TGTGCCAGCAGCTTGGGAGGGGATGAAGAGAGTCAGCCCCAGCATTTT	CASSLGGDEESQPQHF
TRBV14	NA	TRBJ2-1	TRBD2	TGTGCCAGCAGCCAGAGCGGGAGTCGGTTCTTC	CASSQSGSRFF
TRBV7-9	NA	TRBJ2-3	NA	TGTGCCAGCAGCTTTGAAAACACAGATACGCAGTATTTT	CASSFENTDTQYF
TRBV7-8	NA	TRBJ1-1	NA	TGTGCCAGCAGCTCAGAGGACAGAAACACTGAAGCTTTCTTT	CASSSEDRNTEAFF
TRBV5-1	NA	TRBJ1-3	NA	TGCGCCAGCAGCTTGGTAGGGTCCCCTGGAAACACCATATATTTT	CASSLVGSPGNTIYF
TRBV11-3	once	TRBJ2-1	TRBD2	TGTGCCAGCAGCCCGAGACTAGCGGGAGGAGGATACAATGAGCAGTTCTTC	CASSPRLAGGGYNEQFF
TRBV2	NA	TRBJ2-7	TRBD1	TGTGCCAGCGGCACAGGGGGCGGCTACGAGCAGTACTTC	CASGTGGGYEQYF
TRBV19	NA	TRBJ2-2	TRBD2	TGTGCCAGTAGACTAGCGGGGTACGGGGAGCTGTTTTTT	CASRLAGYGELFF
TRBV11-2	NA	TRBJ2-3	TRBD1	TGTGCCAGGGGGCTGGGACAGGGTCCAGCCGGGACTACTGATTCTACGCAGTATTTT	CARGLGQGPAGTTDSTQYF